The 26 T cell receptor beta chains in this list originate from one sample, sequenced in a study of blood T cells in healthy people across ages. For the second PCR, which ran for about 7 to 11 cycles, a sample-barcoded 5' primer and a J-beta primer mix were used. From the 5' RACE reads, TCRdb called clonotypes with MiXCR, one entry per CDR3 protein. The table records some 1.7 million distinct CDR3 sequences, approximately 28% of them present only once. The sample comprised blood. These receptors originate from a woman aged 25 to 39 in good health.

In its sample, this clonotype was seen once. The junction does not match germline at one end; this may be a read error. V is TRBV4-1 and J is TRBJ2-5, with D possibly being TRBD1 or TRBD2 (5 bases each). This CDR3 has 14 amino acids. CDR1 and CDR2 (germline): MGHRA, YSYEKL. CDR3 nucleotides: TGCGCCAGCAGCCAAGATCCCCAGGGAGAGGCCCAGTACTTC. It is translated as CASSQDPQGEAQYF.

The sample holds many counts of this clonotype. J is TRBJ2-7 and V is TRBV4-3; D not resolved. CDR3 length: 13 amino acids. Germline CDR1 reads LGHNA; CDR2 reads YSLEER. Trimming pared 4 bases from V and 0 bases from J, leaving 7 bases between. In DNA form, the CDR3 reads TGCGCCAGCAGCCGAGGTTTCTCCTACGAGCAGTACTTC. Translating it yields CASSRGFSYEQYF.

This clonotype was seen only a few times. Germline is not matched at one junction end, which may reflect a read error. V usage is TRBV28 and J usage is TRBJ2-6, with 8 bases matching TRBD1. There are 15 residues in the CDR3. Germline V gives CDR1 MDHEN, CDR2 SYDVKM. The CDR3 nucleotides read TGTGCCAGCAGCCTGACAGGGGTTGGGGCCAACGCCCTGACTTTC. Translating gives CASSLTGVGANALTF.

V is TRBV4-1 and J is TRBJ1-5; D possibly corresponds to TRBD1 (5 bases). Trimming pared 2 bases from V and 7 bases from J, leaving 18 bases between. The CDR3 loop spans 16 amino acids. The germline V gene has CDR1 MGHRA and CDR2 YSYEKL. CDR3 in amino acids: CASSQIEGQSGQPQHF. DNA of the CDR3: TGCGCCAGCAGCCAAATTGAAGGACAATCGGGGCAGCCCCAGCATTTT.

This clonotype has a count of ten or more. The genes are TRBV29-1 and TRBJ2-7; 7 bases map to TRBD1. J was trimmed by 4 bases and V by 5 bases; bases with no gene match: 8. The CDR3 loop spans 13 amino acids. The germline CDR1 and CDR2 sequences are SQVTM and ANQGSEA. CDR3 protein: CSVRQGGRYEQYF. The CDR3 bases are TGCAGCGTTCGACAGGGTGGGAGATACGAGCAGTACTTC.

This clonotype was detected once. The genes are TRBV20-1 and TRBJ2-3; a weak D match, TRBD2 (5 bases). V was cut by 3 bases and J by 1 base, with 11 bases left in between. The CDR3 has 14 amino acids. The germline gives CDR1 DFQATT, CDR2 SNEGSKA (reference sequence). The CDR3 reads CSASSRVRTDTQYF. The CDR3 DNA follows: TGCAGTGCTAGTTCGCGGGTCCGCACAGATACGCAGTATTTT.

The CDR3 bases are TGTGCCAGCAGGAAACAGGGGGTCTATGGCTACACCTTC. It is translated as CASRKQGVYGYTF. This chain links TRBV3-1 with TRBJ1-2; TRBD1 matches 8 bases. CDR1 is LGHDT, CDR2 YNNKEL, per germline (reference sequence). The CDR3 consists of 13 residues. V dropped 6 bases and J dropped 4; count of bases not matched to a gene: 4.

In this sample, this clonotype turned up a few times. V and J are TRBV12-5 and TRBJ2-3; no firm D call. CDR1 and CDR2 from the germline V gene are LGHNT and FRNRAP. The V end lost 3 bases, the J end lost 0 bases, and 13 bases lay between the germline ends. The CDR3 spans 16 residues. This CDR3 is CASGFLLNGSTDTQYF. The DNA of the CDR3 is TGTGCTAGTGGTTTTCTCCTTAACGGTAGCACAGATACGCAGTATTTT.

This clonotype was counted a few times. The chain employs TRBV5-4 and TRBJ2-3; D assignment may be TRBD1 or TRBD2 (5 bases each). Trimming pared 1 base from V and 0 bases from J, leaving 9 bases between. Germline V gives CDR1 SGHNT, CDR2 YYREEE (reference sequence). The CDR3 consists of 15 residues. The CDR3 reads CASSLPGPSTDTQYF. The CDR3 nucleotides read TGTGCCAGCAGCTTGCCGGGGCCCAGCACAGATACGCAGTATTTT.

The V call is TRBV4-3, the J call TRBJ2-7; 12 bases are a match to TRBD2. With 1 base clipped from V and 2 bases from J, the junction kept 9 bases outside the gene matches. This CDR3 has 18 amino acids. Germline CDR1 and CDR2: LGHNA and YSLEER. Here the CDR3 reads CASSQAPFTSGGTYEQYF. Here the CDR3 DNA reads TGCGCCAGCAGCCAAGCCCCTTTCACTAGCGGGGGGACCTACGAGCAGTACTTC.

The chain employs TRBV5-1 and TRBJ2-4, with 10 positions matching TRBD2. Near its end, the DNA agrees better with TRBJ2-7, so the J call may be wrong. Germline CDR1 SGHRS, CDR2 YFSETQ. The CDR3 length is 17 residues. The CDR3, as DNA: TGCGCCAGCAGCTTGTTGGTAGCGGGAGGCAGAGCATACGAGCAGTACTTC. Translation gives CASSLLVAGGRAYEQYF.

The gene calls are TRBV21-1 and TRBJ2-7; TRBD1 was called by the table and not checked on the DNA. TRBV21-1 counts as a pseudogene. This CDR3 region has 14 residues. CDR3 sequence reads: CASSPGAREYEQYF. CDR3 DNA sequence: TGTGCCAGCAGCCCCGGGGCCAGGGAGTACGAGCAGTACTTC.

This clonotype has a count of ten or more. The chain joins TRBV3-1 to TRBJ2-7; possibly TRBD1 for D (5 bases). CDR3 length equals 11 residues. V was shortened by 1 base and J by 11 bases, with 9 bases between the two germline ends. CDR1 and CDR2 (germline): LGHDT, YNNKEL (reference sequence). The DNA for the CDR3 is TGTGCCAGCAGCCAAGGGCAGGGCGAGTACTTC. Protein: CASSQGQGEYF.

This clonotype was counted only a few times. The chain couples TRBV5-6 to TRBJ2-7; 8 bases fit TRBD2. The length of the CDR3 is 16 residues. Germline lookup yields CDR1 SGHDT and CDR2 YYEEEE. J gave up 7 bases and V 1 base, and 13 bases lay outside the gene matches. The CDR3 sequence is CASSLPYERESWEQYF. In DNA form, the CDR3 reads TGTGCCAGCAGCTTGCCCTATGAGCGGGAGAGTTGGGAGCAGTACTTC.

At least ten counts were recorded for this clonotype. The chain employs TRBV20-1 and TRBJ2-1; tentative D call: TRBD2 (6 bases). The V end lost 1 base, the J end lost 7 bases, and 17 bases lay between the germline ends. This CDR3 spans 15 amino acids. CDR1 is DFQATT and CDR2 is SNEGSKA in the germline V gene (reference sequence). The CDR3 spells CSARVKVTRENEQFF. CDR3 coding DNA: TGCAGTGCTAGAGTAAAGGTGACTAGAGAAAATGAGCAGTTCTTC.

A remark on this clonotype: A clone one base away is much larger, so this may be a read error. The gene calls are TRBV9 and TRBJ2-7, with D possibly TRBD2 on 7 matching bases. V lost 2 bases to trimming and J lost 7 bases, with 19 bases between them. Germline V gene data show CDR1 as SGDLS and CDR2 as YYNGEE. This CDR3 region has 15 residues. DNA of the CDR3: TGTGCCAGCAGCGTCCGGGGCGGGGGCTACAATGAGCAGTACTTC. Amino acids: CASSVRGGGYNEQYF.

The J gene is TRBJ2-5, the V gene TRBV7-2; 8 bases align to TRBD2. This CDR3 has 18 residues. V gave up 6 bases and J gave up 5 bases; unmatched junction bases: 20. CDR1 and CDR2 from the germline V gene are SGHTA and FQGNSA. The CDR3 DNA sequence: TGTGCCAGCAGTCGTGTAACCTTTGGACTAGCTGCGGGGGAGACCCAGTACTTC. Residues: CASSRVTFGLAAGETQYF.

This clonotype appeared a few times. This sequence joins TRBV4-3 and TRBJ2-1; no definite D call. CDR1 and CDR2 (germline): LGHNA, YSLEER. This CDR3 is 14 amino acids long. The germline V and J ends were trimmed by 0 bases and 7 bases, with 10 bases remaining between them. This CDR3 reads CASSQDSSRNEQFF. In DNA, the CDR3 is TGCGCCAGCAGCCAAGATAGTAGTAGGAATGAGCAGTTCTTC.

This clonotype was counted a few times. V is TRBV25-1 and J is TRBJ2-7, with 9 bases lining up with TRBD2. Germline CDR1 and CDR2: MGHDK and SYGVNS. Germline trimming cut 2 bases from V and 5 bases from J; bases unmatched to any gene: 4. The CDR3 has 14 amino acids. CDR3 sequence (DNA): TGTGCCAGCAGTGAACCGGGACTAGCAAACGAGCAGTACTTC. It is translated as CASSEPGLANEQYF.

In its sample, this clonotype was seen a few times. This may come from a read error, since a much larger clone is one base off. The V and J genes are TRBV5-1 and TRBJ2-1; 8 nucleotides align to TRBD1. The germline CDR1 and CDR2 sequences are SGHRS and YFSETQ. CDR3 length equals 15 residues. Trimming took 4 bases from V and 4 from J; bases not matched to a gene: 7. This CDR3 is CASSPKTGVYNEQFF. CDR3 coding DNA: TGCGCCAGCAGCCCCAAGACAGGGGTTTACAATGAGCAGTTCTTC.

The chain employs TRBV10-3 and TRBJ2-3; D is undetermined. The CDR3 covers 13 residues. From germline, CDR1 is ENHRY and CDR2 SYGVKD. The V and J ends lost 2 bases and 4 bases respectively, with 7 bases between them. CDR3 loop: CAISELGSDTQYF. As DNA, the CDR3 is TGTGCCATCAGTGAGCTGGGGTCAGATACGCAGTATTTT.

CDR3 DNA: TGTGCCATCAGACGGGACAGGGACGCACGGGGCAATGAGCAGTTCTTC. Encoded protein: CAIRRDRDARGNEQFF. This chain uses TRBV10-3 with TRBJ2-1; TRBD1 matches 9 bases. The CDR3 runs to 16 residues. The germline CDR1 and CDR2 sequences are ENHRY and SYGVKD. J gave up 6 bases and V 6 bases, and 12 bases lay outside the gene matches.

The chain recombines TRBV29-1 with TRBJ2-1; the match to TRBD1 covers 8 bases. This CDR3 contains 13 residues. The germline V gene has CDR1 SQVTM and CDR2 ANQGSEA. V was clipped by 7 bases and J by 7 bases; unmatched bases: 9. Here the CDR3 DNA reads TGCAGCGCTGTAGGACAGGGAAGAAATGAGCAGTTCTTC. This translates into CSAVGQGRNEQFF.

This sequence joins TRBV20-1 and TRBJ2-7; 8 nucleotides match TRBD1. The CDR3 runs to 16 residues. V shed 1 base and J 1 base; nucleotides not matched to a gene: 9. From germline, CDR1 is DFQATT and CDR2 SNEGSKA (reference sequence). CDR3 protein: CSARVRQGPFSYEQYF. The CDR3 DNA is TGCAGTGCTAGAGTGAGACAGGGGCCCTTTTCCTACGAGCAGTACTTC.

This chain links TRBV7-3 with TRBJ2-1; TRBD1 aligns across 7 bases. V shed 2 bases, J shed 6 bases, and the junction held 7 bases outside the gene matches. Germline CDR1 and CDR2: SGHTA and FQGTGA. The CDR3 length is 15 residues. CDR3 sequence: CASSLRRQGFNEQFF. For the CDR3, the DNA is TGTGCCAGCAGCTTACGTAGACAGGGATTCAATGAGCAGTTCTTC.

The genes are TRBV7-2 and TRBJ2-5; D is perhaps TRBD1 (6 bases). The germline gives CDR1 SGHTA, CDR2 FQGNSA. V gave up 4 bases and J gave up 2 bases, with 14 bases separating them. The CDR3 extends over 15 amino acids. CDR3 in amino acids: CASSSTGTPQETQYF. CDR3 bases: TGTGCCAGCAGCTCTACAGGGACCCCACAAGAGACCCAGTACTTC.